The source of this T cell receptor (beta chain) is a study of post-analysis software for immune sequencing data. About this clonotype itself: Antigen specificity is unknown.

Findings and limits, study-wide: In patients, about 5 TRBV segments were more frequent than in controls, with TRBV5-6, TRBV5-1 and TRBV20-1 among them.

Incorporated into the TCR beta cDNA libraries were unique molecular identifiers, which served to reduce PCR and sequencing biases. TCRdb re-called the PCR reads through MiXCR, storing one row per CDR3 protein. The table shows hundreds of thousands of distinct CDR3 sequences, with about 27% occurring only once. The CDR3 is 12 amino acids. V lost 4 bases and J lost 3, with 7 bases in between. Germline-derived CDR1 and CDR2 are SNHLY and FYNNEI. The source is a girl aged 10-17 years with multiple sclerosis. Sequencing input: blood. The chain uses TRBV2 and TRBJ2-7; no clear D. CDR3 sequence: CASSVGFYEQYF. The CDR3 DNA sequence: TGTGCCAGCAGTGTAGGATTCTACGAGCAGTACTTC.